The 14 T cell receptor beta chains listed next were all sequenced from one sample in a study of T-cell reconstitution after alpha-beta-depleted transplantation in children. Unique molecular identifiers were built into the TCRbeta library. TCRdb re-called the PCR reads with MiXCR, one entry per CDR3 protein. The data hold about 640,000 distinct CDR3 sequences, with 16% observed a single time. The source was PBMCs from the stem cell graft donor, collected from the stem cell graft. Source of these receptors: a human donor who donated a stem cell graft to a child with acute myeloid leukemia.

This clonotype has a count of ten or more. The CDR3 region has the DNA TGCAGCGTTGTACTTGATGGTAAGCAGAGGTACTACGAGCAGTACTTC. Protein product: CSVVLDGKQRYYEQYF. The rearrangement joins TRBV29-1 to TRBJ2-7; unclear D gene. V lost 4 bases and J lost 3, with 22 bases in between. Germline V gene lookup returns CDR1 SQVTM and CDR2 ANQGSEA. The CDR3 is 16 amino acids.

V usage is TRBV7-2 and J usage is TRBJ2-7; 8 nucleotides line up with TRBD2. J was trimmed by 0 bases and V by 3 bases; bases with no gene match: 4. This CDR3 spans 15 amino acids. The V gene's germline CDR1 is SGHTA and CDR2 FQGNSA. CDR3 sequence: CASSFGGALSYEQYF. The CDR3 DNA sequence: TGTGCCAGCAGCTTCGGGGGGGCCCTCTCCTACGAGCAGTACTTC. The whole variable domain, filled in from reference TRBV7-2 and TRBJ2-7, reads GAGVSQSPSNKVTEKGKDVELRCDPISGHTALYWYRQSLGQGLEFLIYFQGNSAPDKSGLPSDRFSAERTGGSVSTLTIQRTQQEDSAVYLCASSFGGALSYEQYFGPGTRLTVT.

In this sample, this clonotype turned up a few times. The chain links TRBV7-2 to TRBJ2-3; 7 nucleotides line up with TRBD2. V shed 2 bases, J shed 5 bases, and the junction held 4 bases outside the gene matches. The CDR3 extends over 14 amino acids. Germline V gene lookup returns CDR1 SGHTA and CDR2 FQGNSA. CDR3 nucleotide sequence: TGTGCCAGCAGCTTAACCACGGGGGGAGATACGCAGTATTTT. It is translated as CASSLTTGGDTQYF.

This clonotype was detected ten times or more. The J gene is TRBJ1-1, the V gene TRBV10-2; D not resolved. The V gene's germline CDR1 is WSHSY and CDR2 SAAADI. Trimming removed 0 bases at V and 0 bases at J, with 5 bases between. This CDR3 spans 14 amino acids. Written as DNA, the CDR3 is TGCGCCAGCAGTGAGTCTCTGATGAACACTGAAGCTTTCTTT. This sequence encodes CASSESLMNTEAFF.

This chain uses TRBV29-1 with TRBJ2-2; 9 nucleotides agree with TRBD2. Trimming removed 6 bases from V and 7 bases from J; junction bases left unmatched: 3. Germline CDR1 is SQVTM and CDR2 is ANQGSEA. The length of the CDR3 is 12 residues. This CDR3 reads CSVWTSVGELFF. The CDR3 nucleotides read TGCAGCGTCTGGACTAGCGTCGGGGAGCTGTTTTTT.

This clonotype was seen repeatedly, ten times or more. The gene calls are TRBV7-2 and TRBJ2-7; the D call may be TRBD1 or TRBD2 (6 bases each). Germline V gene data show CDR1 as SGHTA and CDR2 as FQGNSA. The V gene lost 3 bases and the J gene lost 2 bases, with 11 bases spanning the gap. This CDR3 region has 14 residues. The CDR3 nucleotides read TGTGCCAGCAGCTTGGGGGGCAGCCCCTACGAGCAGTACTTC. The encoded protein is CASSLGGSPYEQYF.

This clonotype was observed many times. CDR3 sequence reads: CASSPPSGQTNSYEQYF. CDR3 DNA sequence: TGTGCCAGCAGCCCCCCAAGCGGACAGACGAACTCCTACGAGCAGTACTTC. The chain employs TRBV13 and TRBJ2-7; perhaps TRBD1 as D (6 bases). This CDR3 is built from 17 residues. The V end was cut by 5 bases, the J end by 0 bases, with 20 bases between. In germline, CDR1 is PRHDT, CDR2 FYEKMQ (reference sequence).

This clonotype has at least ten counts. The chain recombines TRBV28 with TRBJ2-5, with unresolved D. Germline V gene sequence: CDR1 MDHEN, CDR2 SYDVKM. The CDR3 has 15 amino acids. V lost 5 bases, J lost 2 bases, and 15 bases lay in between. The CDR3 DNA sequence: TGTGCCAGCAGTATGGAAAGGACGCAGCAAGAGACCCAGTACTTC. Residues: CASSMERTQQETQYF.

The genes are TRBV21-1 and TRBJ2-5; the D call TRBD2 from the table was never checked on the DNA. TRBV21-1 is reported as a pseudogene. The CDR3 covers 16 residues. The CDR3 sequence: CASSTSLRTPSETQYF. For the CDR3, the DNA is TGTGCCAGCAGCACTAGCCTGCGGACGCCCTCGGAGACCCAGTACTTC.

V usage is TRBV10-3 and J usage is TRBJ1-1; unclear D gene. Germline V lookup: CDR1 ENHRY, CDR2 SYGVKD. V lost 6 bases to trimming and J lost 3 bases, with 8 bases between them. The CDR3 totals 12 residues. CDR3 residues: CAISNRDTEAFF. CDR3 sequence (DNA): TGTGCCATCAGCAACCGGGACACTGAAGCTTTCTTT.

This clonotype was seen a handful of times. CDR3 sequence: CASSILNTGGTDYGYTF. DNA for the CDR3: TGTGCCAGCAGCATTCTAAACACAGGGGGCACGGACTATGGCTACACCTTC. The chain carries TRBV6-1 and TRBJ1-2; TRBD1 agrees at 9 bases. J gave up 3 bases and V 6 bases, and 14 bases lay outside the gene matches. The V gene's germline CDR1 is MNHNS and CDR2 SASEGT. The length of the CDR3 is 17 residues.

This clonotype was detected many times. V usage is TRBV10-2 and J usage is TRBJ2-7; TRBD2 matches at 11 bases. The V segment lost 6 bases and the J segment 5 bases; nucleotides outside the gene matches: 6. This CDR3 has 14 amino acids. Germline V lookup: CDR1 WSHSY, CDR2 SAAADI. DNA for the CDR3: TGCGCCAGCAGCCCAGGGACTAGCGGAAACGAGCAGTACGTC. It specifies CASSPGTSGNEQYV.

The chain has TRBV15 and TRBJ2-2, with 7 bases that match TRBD2. There are 16 residues in the CDR3. The ends lost 5 bases at V and 4 bases at J; junction bases unmatched: 10. CDR1 and CDR2 from the germline V gene are LNHNV and YYDKDF (reference sequence). The CDR3 DNA follows: TGTGCCACCAGCCCCTCGGGGGGTCGGGGCACCGGGGAGCTGTTTTTT. This gives the protein CATSPSGGRGTGELFF.

V usage is TRBV7-9 and J usage is TRBJ1-5, with no clear D. V was shortened by 1 base and J by 11 bases, with 9 bases between the two germline ends. Germline values: CDR1 SEHNR, CDR2 FQNEAQ (reference sequence). This CDR3 has 12 amino acids. CDR3 sequence: CASSLGSGSQHF. As DNA, the CDR3 is TGTGCCAGCAGCTTAGGTAGCGGTTCCCAGCATTTT.